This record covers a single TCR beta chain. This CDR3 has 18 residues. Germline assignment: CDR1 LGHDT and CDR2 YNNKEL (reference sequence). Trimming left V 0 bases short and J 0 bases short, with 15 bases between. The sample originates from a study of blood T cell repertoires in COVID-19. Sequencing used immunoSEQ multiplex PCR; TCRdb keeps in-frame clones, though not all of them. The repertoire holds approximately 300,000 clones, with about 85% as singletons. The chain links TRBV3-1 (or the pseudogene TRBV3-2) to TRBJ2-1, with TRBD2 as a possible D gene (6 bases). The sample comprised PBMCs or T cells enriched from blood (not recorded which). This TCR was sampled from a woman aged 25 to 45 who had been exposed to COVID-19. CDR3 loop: CASSQDWIGAGSYNEQFF. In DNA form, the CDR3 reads TGTGCCAGCAGCCAAGATTGGATAGGAGCGGGCTCCTACAATGAGCAGTTCTTC.